One and the same sample provided the 16 T cell receptor beta chains below, sequenced in a study of control samples from healthy donors and cancer patients. TCRdb's table, derived via immunoSEQ multiplex PCR, lists solely in-frame clones and lacks some. This sample carries about 150,000 clones, about 90% of them seen once, and the ten largest clones take over 1.5%. The specimen sequenced was blood. These receptors all come from a man younger than 30 in good health.

The rearrangement joins TRBV19 to TRBJ2-1, with unresolved D. This CDR3 has 14 amino acids. V lost 1 base and J 7 bases, leaving 11 bases between the germline ends. CDR1 LNHDA and CDR2 SQIVND come from the germline V gene (reference sequence). The CDR3 DNA reads as TGTGCCAGTAGTATAGGTCTAGGGCTGAATGAGCAGTTCTTC. This sequence encodes CASSIGLGLNEQFF.

The rearrangement uses TRBV7-8 and TRBJ1-2; 9 nucleotides align to TRBD1. The V gene end was trimmed by 4 bases and the J gene end by 4 bases; junction bases not matched to a gene: 10. This CDR3 region has 16 residues. CDR1 is SGHVS and CDR2 is FQNEAQ in the germline V gene. CDR3 protein: CASSYPLTGGGYGYTF. The CDR3 bases are TGTGCCAGCAGCTACCCTCTAACAGGGGGCGGCTATGGCTACACCTTC.

The chain carries TRBV27 and TRBJ1-2, with 8 bases identical to TRBD1. The germline V gene has CDR1 MNHEY and CDR2 SMNVEV (reference sequence). The V and J ends lost 3 bases and 5 bases, in that order; junction bases with no gene match: 8. The CDR3 consists of 15 residues. CDR3 in amino acids: CASSFTKTGVYGYTF. CDR3 coding DNA: TGTGCCAGCAGTTTTACCAAGACAGGGGTTTATGGCTACACCTTC.

This clone appeared once. This rearrangement joins TRBV5-5 to TRBJ1-6, with TRBD1 matching over 8 bases. Per germline, CDR1 SGHKS and CDR2 YYEKEE (reference sequence). The CDR3 has 15 amino acids. The ends lost 0 bases at V and 5 bases at J; junction bases unmatched: 1. This CDR3 reads CASSLEDRDNSPLHF. The DNA of the CDR3 is TGTGCCAGCAGCTTGGAGGACAGGGATAATTCACCCCTCCACTTT.

The rearrangement links TRBV7-9 to TRBJ1-5; D call uncertain. In germline, CDR1 is SEHNR, CDR2 FQNEAQ (reference sequence). The CDR3 sequence is 14 residues long. V was shortened by 2 bases and J by 3 bases, with 8 bases between the two germline ends. The CDR3 loop reads CASSLQADNQPQHF. The CDR3 bases are TGTGCCAGCAGCTTACAGGCAGACAATCAGCCCCAGCATTTT.

The chain carries TRBV19 and TRBJ2-1; maybe TRBD2 (7 bases). CDR1 is LNHDA, CDR2 SQIVND, per germline (reference sequence). Trimming stripped 5 bases from V and 8 bases from J, with 22 bases between. This CDR3 has 16 residues. The CDR3 DNA follows: TGTGCCAGTAGTCCACTAAGGGGGGGGGACCTCGATGAGCAGTTCTTC. This codes for CASSPLRGGDLDEQFF.

This clone was found a few times. The chain combines TRBV28 with TRBJ2-7; 11 bases align to TRBD1. The CDR3 length is 15 residues. The J segment lost 6 bases and the V segment lost 5 bases, leaving 9 bases of the junction unmatched. Germline assignment: CDR1 MDHEN and CDR2 SYDVKM. CDR3 protein: CASSTRDRGKIEQYF. The CDR3 DNA reads as TGTGCCAGCAGTACCCGGGACAGGGGGAAGATCGAGCAGTACTTC.

The chain is built from TRBV5-1 and TRBJ2-5, with a possible D match to TRBD2 (6 bases). CDR3 length: 14 residues. Germline CDR1 reads SGHRS; CDR2 reads YFSETQ. Trimming shortened V by 0 bases and J by 5 bases, and 11 bases separated the two germline ends. The DNA for the CDR3 is TGCGCCAGCAGCTTGGTAGTGAGCGGGGAGACCCAGTACTTC. It is translated as CASSLVVSGETQYF. The variable domain in full, with the rest retrieved from reference TRBV5-1 and TRBJ2-5, is KAGVTQTPRYLIKTRGQQVTLSCSPISGHRSVSWYQQTPGQGLQFLFEYFSETQRNKGNFPGRFSGRQFSNSRSEMNVSTLELGDSALYLCASSLVVSGETQYFGPGTRLLVL.

This chain uses TRBV6-2 or TRBV6-3 with TRBJ1-1, with D perhaps TRBD1 (5 bases). This CDR3 has 14 residues. The V and J ends lost 4 bases and 3 bases respectively, with 12 bases between them. Germline-derived CDR1 and CDR2 are MNHEY and SVGEGT. The CDR3 loop is CASSFGGKDTEAFF. The CDR3 nucleotides read TGTGCCAGCAGTTTTGGGGGGAAGGACACTGAAGCTTTCTTT.

The chain is built from TRBV9 and TRBJ2-5; no reliable D call. Per germline, CDR1 SGDLS and CDR2 YYNGEE. Deletions cut 4 bases from V and 2 bases from J, with 18 bases between. The CDR3 sequence is 16 residues long. CDR3 sequence reads: CASSHPGAGFQETQYF. The CDR3 region has the DNA TGTGCCAGCAGCCACCCTGGTGCAGGATTTCAAGAGACCCAGTACTTC.

The chain uses TRBV2 and TRBJ2-7; possibly TRBD1 or TRBD2 for D (6 bases each). In germline, CDR1 is SNHLY, CDR2 FYNNEI. The length of the CDR3 is 14 residues. Trimming stripped 5 bases from V and 5 bases from J, with 16 bases between. The CDR3 coding sequence is TGTGCCAGCAGTCCTCAACTGGAGGGGGACGAGCAGTACTTC. Its protein product is CASSPQLEGDEQYF. Drawing the rest from reference TRBV2 and TRBJ2-7, the complete variable domain is EPEVTQTPSHQVTQMGQEVILRCVPISNHLYFYWYRQILGQKVEFLVSFYNNEISEKSEIFDDQFSVERPDGSNFTLKIRSTKLEDSAMYFCASSPQLEGDEQYFGPGTRLTVT.

The chain carries TRBV7-9 and TRBJ1-1; TRBD1 is a possible D gene (6 bases). Germline CDR1 SEHNR, CDR2 FQNEAQ (reference sequence). Trimming cost V 1 base and J 0 bases, with 15 bases left between them. The CDR3 totals 17 residues. CDR3 in DNA: TGTGCCAGCAGCTTAGACCGAATTGGACAGATGAACACTGAAGCTTTCTTT. As protein: CASSLDRIGQMNTEAFF.

The V call is TRBV27, the J call TRBJ1-6; no clear D. Trimming removed 6 bases from V and 10 bases from J, with 13 bases in between. Germline V CDR1 and CDR2: MNHEY, SMNVEV (reference sequence). The CDR3 extends over 13 amino acids. The CDR3 loop is CASRVASISPLHF. CDR3 bases: TGTGCCAGCAGGGTGGCCAGTATCTCACCCCTCCACTTT.

V and J are TRBV27 and TRBJ2-7; 8 positions match TRBD1. The CDR3 loop spans 14 amino acids. V gave up 2 bases and J gave up 6 bases; unmatched junction bases: 6. Germline V gives CDR1 MNHEY, CDR2 SMNVEV (reference sequence). The CDR3 DNA reads TGTGCCAGCAGTTTACAGGGGGCTAGCCTCGAGCAGTACTTC. Its translation: CASSLQGASLEQYF.

The chain combines TRBV7-6 with TRBJ2-3; D is unresolved. V shed 3 bases and J shed 2 bases, with 12 bases lying between them. The CDR3 is 15 amino acids. Looked up from germline, CDR1 is SGHVS and CDR2 is FNYEAQ. The CDR3 nucleotides read TGTGCCAGCAGCTTGTTTGAACACCCCACAGATACGCAGTATTTT. It is translated as CASSLFEHPTDTQYF.

This rearrangement joins TRBV21-1 to TRBJ1-1; the table's D call of TRBD1 was not tested on the DNA. TRBV21-1 is a pseudogene segment. There are 15 residues in the CDR3. Here the CDR3 reads CASTIRQGRGGLAFF. The DNA of the CDR3 is TGTGCCAGCACCATTAGACAGGGGAGGGGCGGTTTAGCTTTCTTT.